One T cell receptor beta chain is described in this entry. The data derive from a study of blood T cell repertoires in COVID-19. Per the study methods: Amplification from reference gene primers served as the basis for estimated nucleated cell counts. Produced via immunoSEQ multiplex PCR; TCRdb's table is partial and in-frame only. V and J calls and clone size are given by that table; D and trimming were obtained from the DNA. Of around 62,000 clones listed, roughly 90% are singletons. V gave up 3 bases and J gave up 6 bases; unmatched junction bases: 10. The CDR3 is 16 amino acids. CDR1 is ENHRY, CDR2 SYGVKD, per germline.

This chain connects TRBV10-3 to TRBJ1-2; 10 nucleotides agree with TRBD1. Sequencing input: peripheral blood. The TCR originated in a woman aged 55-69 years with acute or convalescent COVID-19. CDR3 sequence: CAISDYRDRGANGYTF. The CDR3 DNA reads TGTGCCATCAGTGATTATCGGGACAGGGGCGCGAATGGCTACACCTTC.